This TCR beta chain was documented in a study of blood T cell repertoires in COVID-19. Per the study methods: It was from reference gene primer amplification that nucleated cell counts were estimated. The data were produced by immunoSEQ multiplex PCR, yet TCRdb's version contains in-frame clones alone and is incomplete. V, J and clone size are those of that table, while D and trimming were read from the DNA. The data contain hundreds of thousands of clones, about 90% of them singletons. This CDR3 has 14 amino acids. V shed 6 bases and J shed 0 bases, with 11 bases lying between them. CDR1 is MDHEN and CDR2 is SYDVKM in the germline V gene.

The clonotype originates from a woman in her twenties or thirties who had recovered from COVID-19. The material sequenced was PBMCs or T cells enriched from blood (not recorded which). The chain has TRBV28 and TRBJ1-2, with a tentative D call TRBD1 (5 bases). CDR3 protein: CASRPQGTNYGYTF. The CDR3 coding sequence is TGTGCCAGCAGGCCTCAGGGTACTAACTATGGCTACACCTTC.